Shown below are 20 T cell receptor beta chains from a single sample sequenced in a study of shared clonotypes between healthy human individuals. Repertoires were generated with immunoSEQ multiplex PCR, while TCRdb's copy carries only in-frame clones and drops some. The data hold about 490,000 clones, with about three quarters observed a single time. Material: PBMCs. All receptors derive from a woman in her thirties or forties in good health. Some clones in this sample may be carry-over from other donors' samples.

This clone was observed a single time. The chain carries TRBV6-6 and TRBJ2-1; 10 nucleotides match TRBD2. The germline gives CDR1 MNHNY, CDR2 SVGAGI (reference sequence). CDR3 size: 15 residues. With 2 bases clipped from V and 8 bases from J, the junction kept 6 bases outside the gene matches. The CDR3 region is CASSYPSGSGDEQFF. The CDR3 nucleotides read TGTGCCAGCAGTTACCCTAGCGGGAGTGGAGATGAGCAGTTCTTC.

CDR3 nucleotide sequence: TGTGCCAGCAGCTTCACAGGGACATACCGAGCCATGAACACTGAAGCTTTCTTT. Protein product: CASSFTGTYRAMNTEAFF. The genes are TRBV7-9 and TRBJ1-1; a possible D gene is TRBD1 (6 bases). CDR1 and CDR2 (germline): SEHNR, FQNEAQ (reference sequence). The CDR3 covers 18 residues. The V end lost 3 bases, the J end lost 0 bases, and 20 bases lay between the germline ends.

This clone is a singleton in its sample. The CDR3 sequence: CASSDSRSPDTQYF. The CDR3 bases are TGTGCCAGCAGTGACTCCCGGAGCCCAGATACGCAGTATTTT. V gene TRBV6-4 combines with J gene TRBJ2-3; D is undetermined. Germline V gives CDR1 MRHNA, CDR2 SNTAGT. Trimming removed 0 bases at V and 4 bases at J, with 8 bases between. The CDR3 contains 14 residues.

The gene calls are TRBV19 and TRBJ2-7, with 10 bases fitting TRBD1. J lost 5 bases, V lost 5 bases, and 12 bases had no gene match. CDR1 is LNHDA and CDR2 is SQIVND in the germline V gene (reference sequence). The CDR3 has 16 residues. The CDR3 DNA is TGTGCCAGTAGTGTCTCTCCGGGACAGGGGATCAACGAGCAGTACTTC. This sequence encodes CASSVSPGQGINEQYF.

About this clone itself: Possible read error: a much larger clone is one base away. This chain joins TRBV2 and TRBJ1-5, with 8 nucleotides matching TRBD1. CDR1 is SNHLY, CDR2 FYNNEI, per germline. This CDR3 has 17 residues. The CDR3 region is CTSSGQGAGWSNQPQHF. The CDR3 bases are TGTACCAGCAGTGGACAGGGCGCGGGGTGGAGCAATCAGCCCCAGCATTTT.

V and J are TRBV7-2 and TRBJ2-1; 9 positions match TRBD2. This CDR3 is 16 amino acids long. V was clipped by 1 base and J by 8 bases; unmatched bases: 9. Germline V gene data show CDR1 as SGHTA and CDR2 as FQGNSA. The CDR3 here is CASSLGGRAGGDEQFF. CDR3 bases: TGTGCCAGCAGCTTAGGCGGGAGGGCCGGTGGGGATGAGCAGTTCTTC.

The chain joins TRBV9 to TRBJ2-7; the match to TRBD1 covers 9 bases. Germline CDR1 reads SGDLS; CDR2 reads YYNGEE. J gave up 2 bases and V 4 bases, and 10 bases lay outside the gene matches. The CDR3 has 16 amino acids. CDR3 nucleotide sequence: TGTGCCAGCAGCCCCCGCCCCGGGACAGGGACCTACGAGCAGTACTTC. This encodes CASSPRPGTGTYEQYF.

This clone was seen a single time. V is TRBV2 and J is TRBJ2-2; a weak D match, TRBD1 (6 bases). The CDR3 loop spans 14 amino acids. Trimming removed 6 bases at V and 5 bases at J, with 13 bases between. Per the germline V gene, CDR1 is SNHLY and CDR2 is FYNNEI. This chain's CDR3 is CASRRDTQTGELFF. Written as DNA, the CDR3 is TGTGCCAGCAGACGGGACACGCAAACCGGGGAGCTGTTTTTT.

This chain links TRBV7-3 with TRBJ1-1; a possible D gene is TRBD1 (5 bases). The ends were cut back, 0 bases at V and 11 bases at J, with 13 bases in the middle. Per germline, CDR1 SGHTA and CDR2 FQGTGA. The CDR3 is 13 residues long. The CDR3 nucleotides read TGTGCCAGCAGCTTAACCGCAGCACAGGAGGCTTTCTTT. Encoded protein: CASSLTAAQEAFF.

This clone was detected only a few times. V and J are TRBV7-3 and TRBJ2-2, with TRBD2 matching 9 bases. V dropped 0 bases and J dropped 4; count of bases not matched to a gene: 3. Per germline, CDR1 SGHTA and CDR2 FQGTGA. The CDR3 runs 16 residues. The chain's CDR3 is CASSLTGLAATGELFF. The CDR3 coding sequence is TGTGCCAGCAGCTTAACGGGACTAGCTGCCACCGGGGAGCTGTTTTTT.

V usage is TRBV6-1 and J usage is TRBJ1-1; the match to TRBD1 covers 7 bases. V trimming: 3 bases; J trimming: 3 bases; junction bases outside the gene matches: 4. From germline, CDR1 is MNHNS and CDR2 SASEGT. CDR3 length equals 14 residues. In DNA, the CDR3 is TGTGCCAGCAGTGAGACAGGGTCCGACACTGAAGCTTTCTTT. This codes for CASSETGSDTEAFF.

Details on this clone: At one boundary the junction diverges from the germline segment, which might be a read error. J is TRBJ2-2 and V is TRBV7-3; 9 nucleotides line up with TRBD2. The germline V gene has CDR1 SGHTA and CDR2 FQGTGA. This CDR3 has 15 amino acids. The CDR3 loop reads CASSFTGTSTGELFF. CDR3 nucleotide sequence: TGTGCCAGCAGCTTTACTGGGACTAGCACCGGGGAGCTGTTCTTT.

There are a few counts of this clone. V gene TRBV28 combines with J gene TRBJ1-1; no definite D call. Trimming took off 1 base at V and 4 bases at J, with 4 bases between the two ends. Germline V gene lookup returns CDR1 MDHEN and CDR2 SYDVKM. This CDR3 is 12 amino acids long. For the CDR3, the DNA is TGTGCCAGCAGTTTATTTCCCACTGAAGCTTTCTTT. Translated: CASSLFPTEAFF.

In DNA form, the CDR3 reads TGTGCCAGCAGCGTAGAGAGCCCATCGGGGCGGCAAGAGACCCAGTACTTC. This sequence encodes CASSVESPSGRQETQYF. This sequence joins TRBV9 and TRBJ2-5; either TRBD1 or TRBD2 may supply D (5 bases each). Germline lookup yields CDR1 SGDLS and CDR2 YYNGEE. Deletions cut 0 bases from V and 2 bases from J, with 17 bases between. The CDR3 sequence is 17 residues long.

The chain links TRBV30 to TRBJ2-2; D is ambiguous. Germline V CDR1 and CDR2: GTSNPN, SVGIG (reference sequence). The CDR3 totals 11 residues. V was clipped by 1 base and J by 12 bases, with 9 bases between them. This chain's CDR3 is CAWSGSDQLFF. Written as DNA, the CDR3 is TGTGCCTGGAGTGGATCGGACCAGCTGTTTTTT.

This chain connects TRBV27 to TRBJ1-5; D uncertain. This CDR3 is 16 amino acids long. Germline-derived CDR1 and CDR2 are MNHEY and SMNVEV (reference sequence). V was cut by 5 bases and J by 4 bases, with 18 bases left in between. The DNA of the CDR3 is TGTGCCAGCAGTCCCTTGGCGAGGAGGGAAAATCAGCCCCAGCATTTT. As protein: CASSPLARRENQPQHF.

This rearrangement joins TRBV7-3 to TRBJ2-1; either TRBD1 or TRBD2 may supply D (6 bases each). V dropped 5 bases and J dropped 3 bases, with 11 bases sitting between them. This CDR3 is 14 amino acids long. Germline CDR1 reads SGHTA; CDR2 reads FQGTGA. CDR3 region: CASSPGGGYNEQFF. For the CDR3, the DNA is TGTGCCAGCAGCCCCGGAGGGGGCTACAATGAGCAGTTCTTC. The full variable domain, in which reference TRBV7-3 and TRBJ2-1 provide the parts outside the CDR3, is GAGVSQTPSNKVTEKGKYVELRCDPISGHTALYWYRQSLGQGPEFLIYFQGTGAADDSGLPNDRFFAVRPEGSVSTLKIQRTERGDSAVYLCASSPGGGYNEQFFGPGTRLTVL.

This sequence joins TRBV11-1 and TRBJ1-1, with TRBD1 matching 7 bases. Germline values: CDR1 SGHAT, CDR2 FQDESV (reference sequence). The CDR3 loop spans 15 amino acids. J lost 4 bases, V lost 1 base, and 6 bases had no gene match. CDR3 DNA: TGTGCCAGCAGCTTAGAGGGACAGTACCTCACTGAAGCTTTCTTT. Its protein is CASSLEGQYLTEAFF.

V gene TRBV9 combines with J gene TRBJ2-5; possible D gene TRBD1, 5 bases. The CDR3 length is 13 residues. The ends were cut back, 0 bases at V and 7 bases at J, with 10 bases in the middle. CDR1 and CDR2 from the germline V gene are SGDLS and YYNGEE. The CDR3 is CASSVEGLGTQYF. As DNA, the CDR3 is TGTGCCAGCAGCGTAGAGGGGCTTGGGACCCAGTACTTC.

This clone was seen at least ten times. CDR3 amino acids: CASSRPGTTGAHYGYTF. For the CDR3, the DNA is TGTGCCAGCAGTCGCCCCGGGACGACAGGTGCCCACTATGGCTACACCTTC. The chain links TRBV28 to TRBJ1-2; D might be TRBD1 (6 bases). Trimming removed 5 bases from V and 3 bases from J, with 22 bases in between. Germline V CDR1 and CDR2: MDHEN, SYDVKM. The CDR3 contains 17 residues.